This T cell receptor (beta chain) was retrieved from a study of T cells expressing NK-cell markers. Study-wide background: Among eight sequenced donors, seven carried HCMV seropositivity while one was seronegative.

CDR3 length equals 12 residues. Germline values: CDR1 ENHRY, CDR2 SYGVKD. Study-level results: The HCMV specificity of the expanded NKG2C+ T cell clones stayed unresolved. Dominant NKG2C+ clonotypes made up about 1.0-7.0% of CD8+ T cells in a handful of donors.

5'RACE template switching with UMIs produced the TCR beta cDNA. Each CDR3 protein gets one entry in TCRdb, which reprocessed the 5' RACE reads and gives no DNA. The ten top clones account for almost 1.5%, within a sample of about 460,000 distinct CDR3 sequences. As to this clonotype: What it binds is unknown.

The rearrangement uses TRBV10-3 and TRBJ2-5. This TCR was sampled from a woman in her forties or fifties in good health. The specimen was blood T cells: a sorted CD56 or NKG2C T cell subset, CD4+ or CD8+ T cells, or bulk PBMC T cells (not recorded which). CDR3 loop: CAISGDIETQYF.